One sample yielded the 5 T cell receptor beta chains listed below, sequenced in a study of blood T cell repertoires in COVID-19 (dated by TCRdb to 2019 to 2021). The library was built by means of the immunoSEQ multiplex PCR assay. TCRdb provides this immuneACCESS table in a form limited to in-frame rearrangements. Some clones are lacking; in checked studies, under half of them reflect an unresolved V gene, and why the rest are absent is not known. This sample holds approximately 190,000 clones; roughly 87% were observed only once. 5.5% to 7.5% of the sample lies in the top ten. The sequencing sample was made of peripheral blood. These receptor sequences come from a woman in her 40s with acute or convalescent COVID-19.

V gene TRBV5-5 combines with J gene TRBJ2-7; D is possibly TRBD2 (6 bases). This CDR3 is 16 amino acids long. V was cut by 1 base and J by 2 bases, with 16 bases left in between. Per germline, CDR1 SGHKS and CDR2 YYEKEE (reference sequence). The CDR3, as DNA: TGTGCCAGCAGCTTGACGGCTAGCGCTAAGACCTACGAGCAGTACTTC. The encoded protein is CASSLTASAKTYEQYF.

The J gene is TRBJ2-1, the V gene TRBV28; unclear D gene. In germline, CDR1 is MDHEN, CDR2 SYDVKM. CDR3 size: 13 residues. V dropped 5 bases and J dropped 8 bases, with 13 bases sitting between them. CDR3 sequence reads: CASSTPAGDEQFF. The CDR3 DNA follows: TGTGCCAGCAGTACTCCGGCCGGAGATGAGCAGTTCTTC.

This clone was counted a single time. The rearrangement joins TRBV19 to TRBJ1-2; D is unclear. Per germline, CDR1 LNHDA and CDR2 SQIVND (reference sequence). This CDR3 contains 14 residues. Trimming cost V 1 base and J 8 bases, with 14 bases left between them. The CDR3 nucleotides read TGTGCCAGTAGTATAGGGGCCATTGGGCCCGGCTACACCTTC. Its translation is CASSIGAIGPGYTF.

The gene calls are TRBV28 and TRBJ1-3; D gene ambiguous. This CDR3 region has 15 residues. Germline CDR1 reads MDHEN; CDR2 reads SYDVKM. Trimming cost V 4 bases and J 1 base, with 11 bases left between them. CDR3 amino acids: CASSSGGVSGNTIYF. The CDR3 DNA follows: TGTGCCAGCAGTTCAGGAGGAGTATCTGGAAACACCATATATTTT.

This clone was detected once. V usage is TRBV5-1 and J usage is TRBJ1-2; 8 bases line up with TRBD1. Losses at the gene ends were 2 bases for V and 9 bases for J; bases not matched to a gene: 3. Looked up from germline, CDR1 is SGHRS and CDR2 is YFSETQ. This CDR3 region has 12 residues. CDR3 in DNA: TGCGCCAGCAGCTTAACAGGGGGAAGCTACACCTTC. The encoded protein is CASSLTGGSYTF.